The 23 T cell receptor beta chains reported below all come from one sample, sequenced in a study of shared clonotypes between healthy human individuals (TCRdb year 2020). The receptor library was made with the immunoSEQ multiplex PCR assay. The table comes from immuneACCESS by way of TCRdb, which keeps in-frame sequences with V and J called. Part of the clones is missing from these tables; in studies checked, under half for an unresolved V gene and the rest for unknown reasons. This sample lists around 1.9 million clones; about 94% were detected once. The top ten constitute around 1.7% of the sample. CD8 naive samples consisted of CD45RO-negative cells that were positively selected for CCR7, yielding a CD45RA+CCR7+ population without TemRA cells. Sequencing was carried out using naive CD8+ T cells from PBMCs. Per the publication, the cell subset or site label means: CD45RA+CCR7+. The receptors come from a man younger than 30 in good health. Some clones in this sample may be carry-over from other donors' samples.

This rearrangement joins TRBV7-2 to TRBJ2-7; TRBD2 matches 7 bases. CDR1 and CDR2 from the germline V gene are SGHTA and FQGNSA. Unmatched junction bases numbered 7, after V lost 2 bases and J lost 3 bases. There are 15 residues in the CDR3. CDR3 DNA: TGTGCCAGCAGCTTATTCGCGGGAGCTTACTACGAGCAGTACTTC. It encodes CASSLFAGAYYEQYF.

J is TRBJ1-2 and V is TRBV5-1; TRBD1 aligns across 10 bases. CDR1 is SGHRS, CDR2 YFSETQ, per germline. The length of the CDR3 is 15 residues. V lost 3 bases, J lost 3 bases, and 5 bases stayed unmatched. The CDR3 spells CASSSPGQGYYGYTF. CDR3 DNA sequence: TGCGCCAGCAGCTCGCCGGGACAGGGGTACTATGGCTACACCTTC.

The chain is built from TRBV7-9 and TRBJ2-5; no reliable D call. V was trimmed by 2 bases and J by 3 bases, leaving 7 bases between them. The CDR3 length is 13 residues. Germline V CDR1 and CDR2: SEHNR, FQNEAQ (reference sequence). CDR3 DNA: TGTGCCAGCAGCTTATCGGCGGAAGAGACCCAGTACTTC. It codes for CASSLSAEETQYF.

The chain carries TRBV28 and TRBJ2-3; 9 bases align to TRBD1. The CDR3 extends over 15 amino acids. Germline CDR1 and CDR2: MDHEN and SYDVKM. The V and J ends lost 3 bases and 6 bases, in that order; junction bases with no gene match: 7. The CDR3 bases are TGTGCCAGCAGTTTCCCCGGGACAGGGTATGATACGCAGTATTTT. Amino acid sequence: CASSFPGTGYDTQYF.

The chain employs TRBV5-6 and TRBJ1-2, with D uncertain. Per the germline V gene, CDR1 is SGHDT and CDR2 is YYEEEE. CDR3 length: 16 amino acids. Trimming stripped 4 bases from V and 2 bases from J, with 18 bases between. As DNA, the CDR3 is TGTGCCAGCAGCCCCCATGATCTCCCCAGCAACTATGGCTACACCTTC. It encodes CASSPHDLPSNYGYTF.

This clone was seen once. The chain is built from TRBV4-3 and TRBJ2-1, with 12 bases lining up with TRBD2. The junction had 7 bases not matched to a gene; V was cut back by 3 bases and J by 7 bases. The length of the CDR3 is 16 residues. Germline-derived CDR1 and CDR2 are LGHNA and YSLEER. This CDR3 is CASSQAGLAGWNEQFF. The CDR3 nucleotides are TGCGCCAGCAGCCAGGCCGGACTAGCGGGATGGAATGAGCAGTTCTTC.

The genes are TRBV6-1 and TRBJ2-7; D is unresolved. V was trimmed by 6 bases and J by 2 bases, leaving 14 bases between them. The germline gives CDR1 MNHNS, CDR2 SASEGT. CDR3 length: 14 amino acids. The CDR3 DNA sequence: TGTGCCAGCAGGTATACTACCCAGACCTACGAGCAGTACTTC. Its protein is CASRYTTQTYEQYF.

The chain recombines TRBV5-6 with TRBJ2-1; D is unresolved. Germline CDR1 reads SGHDT; CDR2 reads YYEEEE. V shed 2 bases and J shed 5 bases, with 11 bases lying between them. The CDR3 extends over 14 amino acids. The CDR3 loop reads CASSFWAGHNEQFF. CDR3 nucleotide sequence: TGTGCCAGCAGCTTCTGGGCCGGACACAATGAGCAGTTCTTC.

J is TRBJ2-3 and V is TRBV4-3; TRBD2 agrees at 10 bases. This CDR3 region has 15 residues. The germline gives CDR1 LGHNA, CDR2 YSLEER. With 3 bases clipped from V and 8 bases from J, the junction kept 8 bases outside the gene matches. The CDR3 region is CASSQGSGRSGTQYF. The CDR3 nucleotides are TGCGCCAGCAGCCAGGGTAGCGGGAGGTCGGGTACGCAGTATTTT.

The V and J genes are TRBV12-1 and TRBJ2-3; the table's D call TRBD2 went unverified against the DNA. TRBV12-1 is given as a pseudogene. The CDR3 has 18 amino acids. The CDR3 coding sequence is TGTGCCAGCAGCTCGCATCGCAAGACTACTACTAGCACAGATACGCAGTATTTT. It is translated as CASSSHRKTTTSTDTQYF.

This clone was found a few times. V gene TRBV9 combines with J gene TRBJ2-1; possibly TRBD1 for D (6 bases). With 0 bases removed from V and 6 bases from J, the gap between germline ends came to 10 bases. This CDR3 comprises 14 residues. Looked up from germline, CDR1 is SGDLS and CDR2 is YYNGEE. The CDR3 DNA reads as TGTGCCAGCAGCGTAGCGGGACAATTCAATGAGCAGTTCTTC. This sequence encodes CASSVAGQFNEQFF.

The table lists this clone with a count of one. The chain carries TRBV6-1 and TRBJ1-2; a weak D match, TRBD1 (5 bases). Germline-derived CDR1 and CDR2 are MNHNS and SASEGT. CDR3 size: 14 residues. V lost 3 bases to trimming and J lost 5 bases, with 13 bases between them. Written as DNA, the CDR3 is TGTGCCAGCAGTGACCCGGGGGAGGCTTATGGCTACACCTTC. Amino acids: CASSDPGEAYGYTF.

The CDR3 here is CASSAPTGQGANVLTF. The CDR3 nucleotides are TGTGCCAGCAGCGCCCCGACGGGCCAGGGGGCCAACGTCCTGACTTTC. This chain joins TRBV9 and TRBJ2-6; D is unresolved. The CDR3 contains 16 residues. V lost 3 bases and J 4 bases, leaving 14 bases between the germline ends. Germline CDR1 reads SGDLS; CDR2 reads YYNGEE.

This clone was observed a single time. This CDR3 is CASSSKQGELLGGYTF. CDR3 sequence (DNA): TGTGCCAGCAGCTCAAAGCAGGGGGAATTATTGGGTGGCTACACCTTC. V usage is TRBV9 and J usage is TRBJ1-2; 7 nucleotides agree with TRBD1. V lost 4 bases, J lost 7 bases, and 16 bases stayed unmatched. CDR3 size: 16 residues. Germline V lookup: CDR1 SGDLS, CDR2 YYNGEE.

This sequence joins TRBV29-1 and TRBJ2-5; 7 bases match TRBD2. The ends lost 6 bases at V and 2 bases at J; junction bases unmatched: 12. Per the germline V gene, CDR1 is SQVTM and CDR2 is ANQGSEA. The CDR3 is 15 residues long. In nucleotides, the CDR3 is TGCAGCGTATTTCAGACTAGCCTTCCACAAGAGACCCAGTACTTC. It specifies CSVFQTSLPQETQYF.

This chain links TRBV9 with TRBJ2-2, with D possibly being TRBD1 or TRBD2 (6 bases each). Trimming removed 0 bases from V and 5 bases from J, with 14 bases in between. Per the germline V gene, CDR1 is SGDLS and CDR2 is YYNGEE. CDR3 length equals 16 residues. CDR3 nucleotides: TGTGCCAGCAGCGTAGACCCGGGGGCGAGGACCGGGGAGCTGTTTTTT. This encodes CASSVDPGARTGELFF.

This sequence joins TRBV4-1 and TRBJ2-7; D call uncertain. V was pared by 0 bases and J by 0 bases, with 12 bases between. This CDR3 contains 16 residues. In germline, CDR1 is MGHRA, CDR2 YSYEKL. CDR3 nucleotides: TGCGCCAGCAGCCAAGACCGGCAGGCGAGCTCCTACGAGCAGTACTTC. Protein: CASSQDRQASSYEQYF.

The chain uses TRBV5-5 and TRBJ1-2; maybe TRBD1 (6 bases). This CDR3 region has 17 residues. Germline V lookup: CDR1 SGHKS, CDR2 YYEKEE (reference sequence). The V and J ends lost 1 base and 4 bases respectively, with 20 bases between them. As DNA, the CDR3 is TGTGCCAGCAGCTTGTATTGGTTACGACAGGAGACCTATGGCTACACCTTC. This gives the protein CASSLYWLRQETYGYTF.

V is TRBV7-8 and J is TRBJ1-5, with TRBD1 as a possible D gene (5 bases). Germline CDR1 and CDR2: SGHVS and FQNEAQ. Trimming removed 2 bases from V and 3 bases from J, with 17 bases in between. The CDR3 is 17 amino acids. CDR3 bases: TGTGCCAGCAGCTTAAATCGTCGGGGGACCTCCAATCAGCCCCAGCATTTT. Translated, it gives CASSLNRRGTSNQPQHF. Full variable domain (rest looked up from reference TRBV7-8 and TRBJ1-5): GAGVSQSPRYKVAKRGQDVALRCDPISGHVSLFWYQQALGQGPEFLTYFQNEAQLDKSGLPSDRFFAERPEGSVSTLKIQRTQQEDSAVYLCASSLNRRGTSNQPQHFGDGTRLSIL.

Turning to this clone: At the DNA level, this CDR3 is encoded by other sequences in the same sample as well. V gene TRBV5-1 combines with J gene TRBJ1-1, with D unresolved. Germline loops: CDR1 SGHRS, CDR2 YFSETQ. The CDR3 totals 14 residues. The germline V and J ends were trimmed by 0 bases and 0 bases, with 6 bases remaining between them. The CDR3 protein is CASSLDRLNTEAFF. CDR3 nucleotide sequence: TGCGCCAGCAGCTTGGACAGATTGAACACTGAAGCTTTCTTT.

The chain links TRBV7-8 to TRBJ2-2; D unclear. The germline CDR1 and CDR2 sequences are SGHVS and FQNEAQ. Trimming removed 4 bases from V and 7 bases from J, with 7 bases in between. The CDR3 length is 12 residues. The CDR3 sequence is CASSSTDGELFF. Written as DNA, the CDR3 is TGTGCCAGCAGCTCCACTGACGGGGAGCTGTTTTTT.

This chain connects TRBV6-6 to TRBJ2-7; 11 nucleotides align to TRBD1. V was pared by 9 bases and J by 7 bases, with 5 bases of the junction left unmatched. Germline V gene sequence: CDR1 MNHNY, CDR2 SVGAGI (reference sequence). This CDR3 spans 12 amino acids. The CDR3 sequence: CASSGTGGEQYF. The CDR3 DNA reads TGTGCCAGTAGCGGGACAGGGGGTGAGCAGTACTTC.

The V gene is TRBV27, the J gene TRBJ2-7; D is uncertain. The CDR3 has 13 residues. Trimming stripped 3 bases from V and 3 bases from J, with 9 bases between. From germline, CDR1 is MNHEY and CDR2 SMNVEV (reference sequence). CDR3 in DNA: TGTGCCAGCAGTTTCAACAGATTCTACGAGCAGTACTTC. This gives the protein CASSFNRFYEQYF.